These T cell receptor beta chains were read from a single sample in a study of blood T cell repertoires in COVID-19. The method was immunoSEQ multiplex PCR; TCRdb's version includes in-frame clones alone and lacks a portion of them. The sample lists 200,000 to 250,000 clones, roughly nine tenths occurring once. The specimen was peripheral blood. The source is a woman aged 45-59 years with acute or convalescent COVID-19. Each CDR3 is given with its conserved first and last residue. Each record gives: V gene, CDR3 protein.

TRBV19,CASSTDTTKRGGLDTQYF
TRBV10-3,CAISESTRGRGHEQYF
TRBV30,CASYTSGREYGELFF
TRBV6-2/TRBV6-3,CASSLGLAGYNEQFF
TRBV10-3,CAISDPRQATNEKLFF
TRBV9,CASSVGGTGSTEAFF
TRBV7-2,CASSAWTGNGYTF
TRBV29-1,CSVVKGSGRSFF
TRBV2,CASSVQGYEQYF
TRBV6-5,CASRLTGTGDYGYTF
TRBV27,CASSTDRLVSPLHF
TRBV19,CASSGGASYQPQHF
TRBV18,CASSPFASGGSTDTQYF
TRBV27,CASRTSLSGANVLTF
TRBV27,CASRTGTGRAYRETQYF
TRBV7-2,CASSLKHHSPLHF
TRBV12-1,CASRDCGIYGYTF
TRBV4-1,CASSQVGNAPEQYF
TRBV5-4,CASSSGGGFPDTEAFF
TRBV30,CAWSRGSNTEAFF
TRBV10-3,CAISGAGGYTF
TRBV11-2,CASSLRLAGIFGEQFF
TRBV5-8,CASSLGDRAAEKLFF
TRBV11-3,CASSPHRVGEQYF
TRBV4-2,CASRIVGGDTGELFF
TRBV6-2/TRBV6-3,CASSYHGTGAGYTF
TRBV11-2,CASSTQRGVSTDTQYF
TRBV5-1,CASSLIGVAEETQYF
TRBV6-2/TRBV6-3,CASSYGGERETF
TRBV28,CASTPLSPGEQYF
TRBV19,CASSSQRNNAGELFF
TRBV7-2,CASSFSRGTYNEQFF
TRBV11-3,CASSYGRGSYEQYF
TRBV5-1,CASSLSGQLGGELFF
TRBV27,CASSHGGVGQPQHF
TRBV6-5,CASRYNLEQYF
TRBV12-3/TRBV12-4,CASRKGASAFF
TRBV18,CASSPLASEYETQYF
TRBV30,CAWTPRRTARSTGELFF